This T cell receptor beta chain was sequenced in a study of cytomegalovirus exposure and HLA in healthy donors. A multiplex PCR was run with 60 Vbeta primers and 13 Jbeta primers. Assay: immunoSEQ multiplex PCR; the TCRdb copy retains only in-frame clones and omits some. This sample has 250,000 to 300,000 clones, with approximately 84% found just once. General observations from the study: Later analysis suggested most CMV-associated TCR beta chains were HLA-restricted.

V lost 1 base and J 4 bases, leaving 8 bases between the germline ends. Germline-derived CDR1 and CDR2 are LGHNT and FRNRAP. This CDR3 contains 14 residues. Notes on this clone: What it binds is not known.

The sequencing input was PBMCs. The TCR comes from a woman in her forties in good health and CMV-seropositive. This chain links TRBV12-5 with TRBJ1-5; D possibly corresponds to TRBD1 (6 bases). The CDR3 DNA follows: TGTGCTAGTGGTTTGGGAACAGGGAATCAGCCCCAGCATTTT. It encodes CASGLGTGNQPQHF.